The 10 T cell receptor beta chains listed next were all sequenced from one sample in a study of post-analysis software for immune sequencing data. General study findings and limits: A few TRBV segments (TRBV5-6, TRBV5-1 and TRBV20-1 among them) occurred more frequently in patients than in controls.

Each TCR beta cDNA library carried unique molecular identifiers. TCRdb re-derived calls from the PCR reads in MiXCR, one entry per CDR3 protein. The data contain 740,000 or so distinct CDR3 sequences, approximately 53% of them singletons. No antigen has been assigned to these receptors. Sequences were obtained from blood. These receptors all come from a girl aged 5 to 17 with multiple sclerosis.

A single count supports this clonotype. This chain links TRBV20-1 with TRBJ2-1, with a possible D match to TRBD2 (6 bases). The germline CDR1 and CDR2 sequences are DFQATT and SNEGSKA (reference sequence). The CDR3 consists of 12 residues. V was pared by 4 bases and J by 8 bases, with 12 bases between. CDR3 region: CSATPTSYEQFF. The CDR3 nucleotides are TGCAGTGCTACCCCAACTAGCTATGAGCAGTTCTTC.

The table lists this clonotype with a few counts. The J gene is TRBJ2-6, the V gene TRBV5-1, with D uncertain. The CDR3 consists of 15 residues. V was cut by 4 bases and J by 2 bases, with 10 bases left in between. The germline gives CDR1 SGHRS, CDR2 YFSETQ. This chain's CDR3 is CASSLAHAGANVLTF. The DNA of the CDR3 is TGCGCCAGCAGCCTGGCCCATGCTGGGGCCAACGTCCTGACTTTC.

V usage is TRBV5-1 and J usage is TRBJ2-1; 9 nucleotides match TRBD1. The V gene end was trimmed by 0 bases and the J gene end by 8 bases; junction bases not matched to a gene: 6. CDR3 length: 15 amino acids. CDR1 and CDR2 from the germline V gene are SGHRS and YFSETQ. CDR3 sequence reads: CASSLGDRDGDEQFF. The DNA of the CDR3 is TGCGCCAGCAGCTTGGGGGACAGGGATGGCGATGAGCAGTTCTTC.

In this sample, this clonotype turned up once. The rearrangement links TRBV12-3 or TRBV12-4 to TRBJ2-4; no reliable D call. With the DNA end fitting TRBJ2-7 better, the J assignment may be wrong. This CDR3 contains 15 residues. The CDR3 nucleotides are TGTGCCAGCAGTCTCGTAGCCGCAGGCCAATACGAGCAGTACTTC. Translated: CASSLVAAGQYEQYF.

The chain carries TRBV6-1 and TRBJ2-5; weak D call: TRBD2 (5 bases). Germline CDR1 is MNHNS and CDR2 is SASEGT. The CDR3 loop spans 15 amino acids. Between the trimmed V and J ends, which lost 2 bases and 1 base, there was a span of 11 bases. CDR3 nucleotides: TGTGCCAGCAGTGAAACGGGATGGCTCCAAGAGACCCAGTACTTC. Protein product: CASSETGWLQETQYF.

The gene calls are TRBV5-5 and TRBJ2-1; no firm D call. The J call is doubtful: the DNA matches TRBJ2-7 better. The CDR3 has 15 residues. CDR1 and CDR2 from the germline V gene are SGHKS and YYEKEE (reference sequence). The CDR3 sequence: CASSLSFPTYNEQYF. The CDR3 nucleotides read TGTGCCAGCAGCTTGTCCTTCCCGACCTACAATGAGCAGTACTTC.

The V gene is TRBV6-9, the J gene TRBJ2-3; D is undetermined. The V end lost 4 bases, the J end lost 2 bases, and 13 bases lay between the germline ends. CDR1 is MNHGY, CDR2 SVAAGI, per germline. The CDR3 has 15 amino acids. The CDR3 DNA sequence: TGTGCCAGCAGTTCACGAATAGAAGTCACAGATACGCAGTATTTT. As protein: CASSSRIEVTDTQYF.

The V gene is TRBV7-9, the J gene TRBJ2-7; 8 nucleotides agree with TRBD2. Germline V lookup: CDR1 SEHNR, CDR2 FQNEAQ (reference sequence). The junction had 13 bases not matched to a gene; V was cut back by 2 bases and J by 1 base. This CDR3 spans 18 amino acids. CDR3 sequence: CASSLFAGGVVESYEQYF. In DNA, the CDR3 is TGTGCCAGCAGCTTATTCGCGGGGGGAGTAGTCGAGTCCTACGAGCAGTACTTC.

This clonotype was observed a handful of times. The V call is TRBV29-1, the J call TRBJ2-7, with D possibly TRBD1 on 6 matching bases. CDR3 length: 15 amino acids. V was clipped by 6 bases and J by 0 bases, with 18 bases between them. The germline CDR1 and CDR2 sequences are SQVTM and ANQGSEA. In nucleotides, the CDR3 is TGCAGCGTCCTGAAACTAACAGGGATCTCCTACGAGCAGTACTTC. Translated, it gives CSVLKLTGISYEQYF.

The chain has TRBV5-1 and TRBJ2-1; no reliable D call. This CDR3 comprises 14 residues. CDR1 and CDR2 (germline): SGHRS, YFSETQ. The V and J ends lost 2 bases and 1 base respectively, with 7 bases between them. Written as DNA, the CDR3 is TGCGCCAGCAGCTTTAAGAGGTCCTACAATGAGCAGTTCTTC. The encoded protein is CASSFKRSYNEQFF.